These 26 T cell receptor beta chains came from one sample sequenced in a study of quantifying T cell responses using KT2 cells. Turning to the study itself: TCR alpha and beta constant-region primers primed reverse transcription of RNA.

A single-stranded UMI oligo with SP2 sequence was ligated to cDNA 3' ends. An equimolar mix of RC1.1 and RC1.2 primed the beta chain across TRBC1 and TRBC2. TCRdb fed the UMI-ligation and nested PCR reads into MiXCR, producing one record per CDR3 protein. In the table there are about 33,000 distinct CDR3 sequences, around a tenth of which are singletons. The source material was PBMCs spiked with cells of the T cell clone KT2. The source of these receptors is a human donor.

This clonotype showed up many times. The CDR3 nucleotides are TGCAGTGCTAGGAAAACTGTCTCCTACAATGAGCAGTTCTTC. Its translation is CSARKTVSYNEQFF. The chain couples TRBV20-1 to TRBJ2-1; D is uncertain. Trimming cost V 3 bases and J 0 bases, with 9 bases left between them. Germline-derived CDR1 and CDR2 are DFQATT and SNEGSKA (reference sequence). The CDR3 has 14 amino acids.

This clonotype was seen more than once but under ten times. V is TRBV2 and J is TRBJ2-7, with D possibly being TRBD1 (6 bases). The length of the CDR3 is 13 residues. The ends were cut back, 4 bases at V and 0 bases at J, with 7 bases in the middle. CDR1 is SNHLY, CDR2 FYNNEI, per germline. The CDR3 region has the DNA TGTGCCAGCAGTGCAGGGGCCTCCTACGAGCAGTACTTC. It encodes CASSAGASYEQYF.

V usage is TRBV4-3 and J usage is TRBJ2-1; D is unclear. The CDR3 consists of 13 residues. Germline CDR1 LGHNA, CDR2 YSLEER. V was cut by 4 bases and J by 7 bases, with 11 bases left in between. CDR3 amino acids: CASSRWYGNEQFF. DNA for the CDR3: TGCGCCAGCAGCCGCTGGTACGGGAATGAGCAGTTCTTC.

This clonotype was detected many times. The chain is built from TRBV27 and TRBJ1-5; D is unclear. The V gene lost 8 bases and the J gene lost 0 bases, with 14 bases spanning the gap. The CDR3 is 15 residues long. CDR1 is MNHEY and CDR2 is SMNVEV in the germline V gene (reference sequence). As DNA, the CDR3 is TGTGCCAGCTCCGGGAACAGAAATAGCAATCAGCCCCAGCATTTT. It is translated as CASSGNRNSNQPQHF.

The V and J genes are TRBV20-1 and TRBJ2-2; D is tentatively TRBD1 or TRBD2 (5 bases each). V was trimmed by 6 bases and J by 3 bases, leaving 20 bases between them. Germline assignment: CDR1 DFQATT and CDR2 SNEGSKA (reference sequence). The CDR3 totals 16 residues. The CDR3 sequence is CSARLQGLGDTGELFF. CDR3 nucleotides: TGCAGTGCCAGGTTGCAGGGCCTGGGGGACACCGGGGAGCTGTTTTTT.

The rearrangement joins TRBV18 to TRBJ2-1; either TRBD1 or TRBD2 may supply D (5 bases each). The ends were cut back, 3 bases at V and 2 bases at J, with 11 bases in the middle. CDR1 and CDR2 from the germline V gene are KGHSH and LQKENI. The length of the CDR3 is 15 residues. Here the CDR3 DNA reads TGTGCCAGCTCACCCCCGGGACGGGCCTACAATGAGCAGTTCTTC. Translated: CASSPPGRAYNEQFF.

This clonotype was seen ten or more times. The chain employs TRBV16 and TRBJ1-5, with D unresolved. Germline CDR1 and CDR2: KGHSY and FQNENV. CDR3 length: 14 residues. V shed 4 bases and J shed 2 bases, with 9 bases lying between them. Written as DNA, the CDR3 is TGTGCCAGCAGCCCCACGTCGGGCAATCAGCCCCAGCATTTT. This gives the protein CASSPTSGNQPQHF.

The chain links TRBV29-1 to TRBJ2-7, with 13 nucleotides matching TRBD2. V was clipped by 6 bases and J by 2 bases; unmatched bases: 4. The CDR3 contains 14 residues. CDR1 is SQVTM, CDR2 ANQGSEA, per germline. The CDR3 DNA is TGCAGCGTAGGGACTAGCGGGAACACCTACGAGCAGTACTTC. This codes for CSVGTSGNTYEQYF.

At least ten counts were recorded for this clonotype. The J gene is TRBJ1-2, the V gene TRBV7-8; 9 positions agree with TRBD1. V shed 5 bases, J shed 4 bases, and the junction held 8 bases outside the gene matches. The germline gives CDR1 SGHVS, CDR2 FQNEAQ. The CDR3 sequence is 15 residues long. CDR3 sequence: CASSPTGGLGYGYTF. CDR3 DNA: TGTGCCAGCAGCCCAACAGGGGGCCTGGGCTATGGCTACACCTTC.

This clonotype appeared many times. The chain recombines TRBV20-1 with TRBJ2-7; a possible D gene is TRBD2 (5 bases). V dropped 2 bases and J dropped 3 bases, with 11 bases sitting between them. This CDR3 region has 13 residues. The germline CDR1 and CDR2 sequences are DFQATT and SNEGSKA (reference sequence). CDR3 coding DNA: TGCAGTGCTAGAACGGGATTGGGCTACGAGCAGTACTTC. This encodes CSARTGLGYEQYF.

This clonotype was found many times. The CDR3 coding sequence is TGTGCCAGCAGTTTAAGGGGGGGATATAGCAATCAGCCCCAGCATTTT. It codes for CASSLRGGYSNQPQHF. The V and J genes are TRBV27 and TRBJ1-5; D perhaps matches TRBD1 (6 bases). The CDR3 consists of 16 residues. Trimming removed 2 bases at V and 0 bases at J, with 11 bases between. Germline lookup yields CDR1 MNHEY and CDR2 SMNVEV (reference sequence).

This clonotype was counted between two and nine times. The chain couples TRBV5-1 to TRBJ2-3; D is uncertain. The CDR3 spans 13 residues. Looked up from germline, CDR1 is SGHRS and CDR2 is YFSETQ. V was cut by 4 bases and J by 1 base, with 7 bases left in between. Here the CDR3 reads CASSPWRTDTQYF. The CDR3 coding sequence is TGCGCCAGCAGCCCGTGGCGCACAGATACGCAGTATTTT.

This clonotype has at least ten counts. The genes are TRBV20-1 and TRBJ1-2; a weak D match, TRBD1 (5 bases). There are 10 residues in the CDR3. The germline CDR1 and CDR2 sequences are DFQATT and SNEGSKA (reference sequence). V was clipped by 3 bases and J by 13 bases, with 12 bases between them. The CDR3 sequence: CSASRGLRTF. The CDR3, as DNA: TGCAGTGCTAGTCGGGGCCTGCGCACCTTC.

V usage is TRBV27 and J usage is TRBJ1-5; 10 bases fit TRBD1. Trimming cost V 5 bases and J 6 bases; bases outside gene matches: 4. Germline V CDR1 and CDR2: MNHEY, SMNVEV (reference sequence). CDR3 size: 14 residues. The DNA of the CDR3 is TGTGCCAGCAGTGACAGGGGGCCGGTTCAGCCCCAGCATTTT. It is translated as CASSDRGPVQPQHF.

This clonotype appeared a few times. The V call is TRBV21-1, the J call TRBJ2-7; TRBD1 is the table's D call and was not checked against the DNA. TRBV21-1 is labeled a pseudogene. The CDR3 is made up of 15 amino acids. The CDR3 sequence is CASSTGPRERYEQYF. DNA of the CDR3: TGTGCCAGCAGCACCGGTCCCAGGGAAAGGTACGAGCAGTACTTC.

CDR3 sequence: CASRTGPRGGYTF. For the CDR3, the DNA is TGTGCCAGCAGGACAGGCCCCCGGGGCGGCTACACCTTC. The chain uses TRBV5-8 and TRBJ1-2; a possible D gene is TRBD1 (6 bases). CDR1 and CDR2 from the germline V gene are SGHTS and YDEGEE. The CDR3 length is 13 residues. Trimming cost V 5 bases and J 8 bases, with 16 bases left between them.

This clonotype has only a few counts. The V call is TRBV5-4, the J call TRBJ2-1; D is unresolved. There are 13 residues in the CDR3. Trimming removed 0 bases from V and 10 bases from J, with 11 bases in between. Germline values: CDR1 SGHNT, CDR2 YYREEE (reference sequence). The CDR3 is CASSLVGFTEQFF. DNA for the CDR3: TGTGCCAGCAGCTTGGTGGGATTTACCGAGCAGTTCTTC.

This clonotype was recorded many times. This chain links TRBV12-3 or TRBV12-4 with TRBJ1-2; possibly TRBD1 for D (5 bases). The CDR3 contains 14 residues. Trimming pared 6 bases from V and 4 bases from J, leaving 15 bases between. The CDR3 region is CASSSGHRSYGYTF. CDR3 bases: TGTGCCAGCAGCTCCGGACACAGGTCCTATGGCTACACCTTC.

This clonotype was recorded at least ten times. V usage is TRBV6-5 and J usage is TRBJ2-6; weak D call: TRBD1 (6 bases). Germline V CDR1 and CDR2: MNHEY, SVGAGI. V lost 6 bases and J lost 0, with 12 bases in between. CDR3 length: 16 residues. DNA of the CDR3: TGTGCCAGCAGAAGACAGGTGGGCTCTGGGGCCAACGTCCTGACTTTC. This gives the protein CASRRQVGSGANVLTF.

The V call is TRBV3-1, the J call TRBJ2-5; 7 bases align to TRBD1. Germline CDR1 LGHDT, CDR2 YNNKEL (reference sequence). The CDR3 runs to 14 residues. V gave up 4 bases and J gave up 2 bases; unmatched junction bases: 4. CDR3 residues: CASSRNRGQETQYF. As DNA, the CDR3 is TGTGCCAGCAGCCGCAACAGGGGACAAGAGACCCAGTACTTC.

This clonotype has more than one count but fewer than ten. V gene TRBV4-3 combines with J gene TRBJ2-6; a weak D match, TRBD2 (6 bases). The CDR3 has 19 residues. Per germline, CDR1 LGHNA and CDR2 YSLEER. V dropped 1 base and J dropped 0 bases, with 16 bases sitting between them. In nucleotides, the CDR3 is TGCGCCAGCAGCCAAGGTCAGATACTGGGGGGCTCTGGGGCCAACGTCCTGACTTTC. Its translation: CASSQGQILGGSGANVLTF.

The rearrangement uses TRBV2 and TRBJ1-5; D call uncertain. Germline V gene sequence: CDR1 SNHLY, CDR2 FYNNEI. V lost 2 bases and J 4 bases, leaving 9 bases between the germline ends. This CDR3 spans 14 amino acids. CDR3 residues: CASSESNGNQPQHF. The CDR3 bases are TGTGCCAGCAGTGAAAGTAACGGAAATCAGCCCCAGCATTTT.

This clonotype came up many times. This chain connects TRBV7-2 to TRBJ2-1; 8 bases line up with TRBD2. Germline CDR1 reads SGHTA; CDR2 reads FQGNSA. Trimming cost V 5 bases and J 3 bases; bases outside gene matches: 6. This CDR3 has 15 amino acids. CDR3 region: CASSPSGSVYNEQFF. Here the CDR3 DNA reads TGTGCCAGCAGCCCAAGCGGGAGCGTCTACAATGAGCAGTTCTTC.

The rearrangement uses TRBV7-8 and TRBJ2-3; 7 nucleotides line up with TRBD2. The CDR3 runs 16 residues. Germline CDR1 SGHVS, CDR2 FQNEAQ. Trimming took 8 bases from V and 5 from J; bases not matched to a gene: 16. The CDR3, as DNA: TGTGCCAGCGCCCCCGTCGGTCTAGCGGCGGTAGATACGCAGTATTTT. Encoded protein: CASAPVGLAAVDTQYF.

This chain connects TRBV20-1 to TRBJ2-3, with 10 bases aligning to TRBD2. The junction had 8 bases not matched to a gene; V was cut back by 3 bases and J by 2 bases. The length of the CDR3 is 16 residues. CDR1 is DFQATT and CDR2 is SNEGSKA in the germline V gene (reference sequence). The CDR3 is CSASPSLAGDTDTQYF. The CDR3 DNA reads TGCAGTGCTAGCCCCTCTCTAGCGGGAGACACAGATACGCAGTATTTT.

The chain links TRBV20-1 to TRBJ1-2; tentatively, D is TRBD1 (5 bases). V lost 6 bases to trimming and J lost 8 bases, with 19 bases between them. The CDR3 is 13 residues long. Germline V gene sequence: CDR1 DFQATT, CDR2 SNEGSKA (reference sequence). The DNA for the CDR3 is TGCAGTGCCCAGGTCCAGGGAATAGGAGGCTACACCTTC. Translated, it gives CSAQVQGIGGYTF.